The present TCR beta chain was sequenced within a study of T cell repertoires in cytomegalovirus infection. Points from the study as a whole: Clonotypes of TCR beta that were HLA-C-restricted and CMV-specific dominated the ex vivo response. Adding up the frequency of public TCR beta families identified people who carried CMV plus the relevant HLA.

Regarding this clonotype: Its antigen is not identified.

The CDR3 is 15 residues long. Trimming left V 0 bases short and J 4 bases short, with 13 bases between. The germline CDR1 and CDR2 sequences are SEHNR and FQNEAQ (reference sequence). One entry per CDR3 protein, called by TCRdb with MiXCR from the reads. The repertoire has 740,000 or so distinct CDR3 sequences, about a third of them found once; the top ten carry about 2.8%. The sequencing input was PBMCs. The receptor's source is a human donor in good health (CMV status not recorded). Some clones in this sample may be carry-over from other donors' samples. The chain employs TRBV7-9 and TRBJ2-7, with D hard to call. CDR3 sequence (DNA): TGTGCCAGCAGCTTAGCGGGCGGAAAGTGGTACGAGCAGTACTTC. It specifies CASSLAGGKWYEQYF.